These 9 T cell receptor beta chains were all obtained from the same sample, sequenced in a study of response to subunit inactivated influenza vaccine. TCRdb reprocessed the RT-PCR reads with MiXCR, giving one entry per CDR3 protein. Of over 400,000 distinct CDR3 sequences detected, roughly 13% appear once; the ten largest clones hold around 12%. The starting material was PBMCs from blood, obtained around seven weeks after vaccination. Every receptor here comes from a man aged 50-59 years who received an inactivated influenza vaccine.

Many counts were recorded for this clonotype. The chain joins TRBV12-3 or TRBV12-4 to TRBJ2-7; TRBD2 is a possible D gene (5 bases). V dropped 2 bases and J dropped 2 bases, with 10 bases sitting between them. The CDR3 extends over 14 amino acids. CDR3 nucleotide sequence: TGTGCCAGCAGTTTATCTGGAGGTGCCTACGAGCAGTACTTC. Translated, it gives CASSLSGGAYEQYF.

This clonotype turned up a few times. This sequence joins TRBV7-9 and TRBJ1-2; no reliable D call. This CDR3 contains 15 residues. Trimming stripped 6 bases from V and 4 bases from J, with 18 bases between. The germline V gene has CDR1 SEHNR and CDR2 FQNEAQ (reference sequence). CDR3 coding DNA: TGTGCCAGCAGGCTCGAGGGCAGTTCCAGCTATGGCTACACCTTC. This codes for CASRLEGSSSYGYTF.

V usage is TRBV20-1 and J usage is TRBJ1-5; weak D call: TRBD1 (6 bases). V lost 0 bases and J lost 6, with 12 bases in between. This CDR3 has 14 residues. The germline gives CDR1 DFQATT, CDR2 SNEGSKA (reference sequence). The CDR3 spells CSAREDRQPQPQHF. The CDR3 coding sequence is TGCAGTGCTAGAGAAGACAGGCAGCCTCAGCCCCAGCATTTT.

CDR3 protein: CASSLGQARGTDTQYF. The CDR3 DNA is TGCGCCAGCAGCTTGGGACAGGCTAGGGGCACAGATACGCAGTATTTT. V gene TRBV5-1 combines with J gene TRBJ2-3; the D gene is possibly TRBD1 (6 bases). The CDR3 runs to 16 residues. The germline V gene encodes CDR1 SGHRS and CDR2 YFSETQ. The V gene lost 0 bases and the J gene lost 1 base, with 12 bases spanning the gap.

A few counts support this clonotype. The chain uses TRBV6-6 and TRBJ1-5, with D perhaps TRBD1 (6 bases). The germline gives CDR1 MNHNY, CDR2 SVGAGI (reference sequence). V was pared by 5 bases and J by 7 bases, with 21 bases between. The CDR3 is made up of 16 amino acids. CDR3 loop: CASSQPLTGQPQPQHF. CDR3 sequence (DNA): TGTGCCAGCAGTCAACCCCTGACAGGCCAGCCGCAGCCCCAGCATTTT.

This clonotype was counted at least ten times. The chain combines TRBV3-1 with TRBJ1-3, with 8 bases that match TRBD1. The length of the CDR3 is 14 residues. Trimming cost V 4 bases and J 4 bases; bases outside gene matches: 3. CDR1 is LGHDT, CDR2 YNNKEL, per germline (reference sequence). CDR3 region: CASSPGTGGNTIYF. The CDR3 DNA is TGTGCCAGCAGCCCAGGGACAGGCGGAAACACCATATATTTT.

This clonotype was seen repeatedly, ten times or more. The chain joins TRBV4-3 to TRBJ2-3; 7 bases are a match to TRBD2. This CDR3 comprises 15 residues. Germline assignment: CDR1 LGHNA and CDR2 YSLEER. The junction had 4 bases not matched to a gene; V was cut back by 4 bases and J by 0 bases. In nucleotides, the CDR3 is TGCGCCAGCAGCCCTATCGGGGGGAGCACAGATACGCAGTATTTT. Amino acid sequence: CASSPIGGSTDTQYF.

CDR3 sequence reads: CASSLTGVGTQYF. Written as DNA, the CDR3 is TGTGCCAGCAGTTTAACAGGGGTTGGTACGCAGTATTTT. J is TRBJ2-3 and V is TRBV6-5; 7 positions match TRBD1. CDR3 length: 13 amino acids. V shed 4 bases and J 8 bases; nucleotides not matched to a gene: 6. Germline V gene sequence: CDR1 MNHEY, CDR2 SVGAGI.

This clonotype was observed a few times. The junction shows a germline mismatch at one end, possibly a read error. The chain has TRBV7-7 and TRBJ2-2, with TRBD2 identical over 12 bases. The germline V gene encodes CDR1 SSHAT and CDR2 FNYEAQ (reference sequence). The CDR3 spans 17 residues. The CDR3 region is CASSRTLAGGVTGELFF. For the CDR3, the DNA is TGTGCTAGCAGCCGGACCCTAGCGGGGGGGGTCACCGGGGAGCTGTTTTTT.